A single sample gave rise to the 18 T cell receptor beta chains below, sequenced in a study of T-cell reconstitution after alpha-beta-depleted transplantation in children. Construction of the TCRbeta library involved unique molecular identifiers. TCRdb re-analysed the PCR reads in MiXCR, keeping a single row per CDR3 protein. Counted here are more than 200,000 distinct CDR3 sequences, 17% occurring once; the ten biggest clones make up 43%. The sequences come from PBMCs, mostly from graft donor cells, collected 360 days after TCRalphabeta/CD19-depleted stem cell transplant. Receptors originate from a male patient between 2 and 15 years old who had a stem cell transplant for acute lymphoblastic leukemia, so the T cells may come from the graft donor.

This clonotype was seen a few times. J is TRBJ1-1 and V is TRBV12-3 or TRBV12-4; the D gene is possibly TRBD1 (6 bases). The CDR3 loop spans 14 amino acids. V was shortened by 0 bases and J by 6 bases, with 11 bases between the two germline ends. The CDR3 reads CASSLAPGGPEAFF. The CDR3 bases are TGTGCCAGCAGTTTAGCGCCCGGGGGGCCTGAAGCTTTCTTT.

This clonotype was counted only a few times. The conserved phenylalanine or tryptophan is not found at the CDR3 terminus, so this likely reflects a read error. No DNA is shown, since the ends of the CDR3 on it are uncertain; the CDR3 is the one TCRdb lists. This rearrangement joins TRBV20-1 to TRBJ2-3; TRBD2 is the table's D call and was not checked against the DNA. CDR1 is DFQATT, CDR2 SNEGSKA, per germline (reference sequence). With termini counted, the CDR3 has 11 amino acids. CDR3 amino acids: CIPWGLAGFIG.

This clonotype was observed a few times. This chain links TRBV29-1 with TRBJ2-7; 9 bases agree with TRBD1. The CDR3 covers 14 residues. Trimming at V came to 3 bases and at J to 3 bases, leaving 6 bases not matched to a gene. Germline CDR1 reads SQVTM; CDR2 reads ANQGSEA. CDR3 residues: CSVEDRGSSYEQYF. The CDR3 DNA is TGCAGCGTTGAGGACAGGGGTTCGAGCTACGAGCAGTACTTC.

The table lists this clonotype with many counts. This chain links TRBV27 with TRBJ1-1; D possibly corresponds to TRBD1 (5 bases). CDR1 MNHEY and CDR2 SMNVEV come from the germline V gene (reference sequence). This CDR3 comprises 15 residues. The V and J ends lost 5 bases and 2 bases respectively, with 15 bases between them. The chain's CDR3 is CASSPHRSGNTEAFF. The CDR3 nucleotides read TGTGCCAGCAGTCCTCACAGGTCCGGAAACACTGAAGCTTTCTTT.

Only a few counts were recorded for this clonotype. The chain is built from TRBV5-1 and TRBJ2-5, with D hard to call. Per the germline V gene, CDR1 is SGHRS and CDR2 is YFSETQ. Trimming left V 1 base short and J 0 bases short, with 7 bases between. The CDR3 is made up of 14 amino acids. For the CDR3, the DNA is TGCGCCAGCAGCTTGAGTTTCCACCAAGAGACCCAGTACTTC. Translation gives CASSLSFHQETQYF.

This clonotype has only a few counts. The chain combines TRBV6-2 or TRBV6-3 with TRBJ2-2; D is ambiguous. Germline CDR1 and CDR2: MNHEY and SVGEGT. V lost 6 bases to trimming and J lost 1 base, with 15 bases between them. This CDR3 spans 16 amino acids. CDR3 sequence reads: CASSLHSRLNTGELFF. The CDR3 DNA reads as TGTGCCAGCAGCCTACATAGTCGACTGAACACCGGGGAGCTGTTTTTT.

This sequence joins TRBV25-1 and TRBJ2-5; D unclear. Germline values: CDR1 MGHDK, CDR2 SYGVNS. V gave up 3 bases and J gave up 5 bases, with 13 bases separating them. This CDR3 has 14 residues. The CDR3 region is CASSENSPPETQYF. The CDR3 DNA follows: TGTGCCAGCAGTGAGAATAGCCCCCCGGAGACCCAGTACTTC.

With regard to this clonotype: Lacking the conserved final phenylalanine or tryptophan, this CDR3 likely reflects a read error. This chain connects TRBV20-1 to TRBJ2-5; 8 bases align to TRBD1. There are 12 residues in the CDR3. The V gene end was trimmed by 5 bases and the J gene end by 10 bases; junction bases not matched to a gene: 9. Per the germline V gene, CDR1 is DFQATT and CDR2 is SNEGSKA (reference sequence). CDR3 nucleotides: TGCAGTGCTTCCGAACAGGGGGTCCTCCAGTACCTC. It codes for CSASEQGVLQYL.

J is TRBJ2-6 and V is TRBV6-2 or TRBV6-3, with TRBD1 identical over 9 bases. V lost 8 bases, J lost 0 bases, and 11 bases stayed unmatched. Germline V CDR1 and CDR2: MNHEY, SVGEGT. CDR3 length: 18 residues. The CDR3 here is CASGWVGTGFSGANVLTF. CDR3 bases: TGTGCCAGCGGATGGGTAGGGACAGGGTTCTCTGGGGCCAACGTCCTGACTTTC.

The chain employs TRBV18 and TRBJ2-3, with D possibly matching TRBD1 (5 bases). CDR1 and CDR2 from the germline V gene are KGHSH and LQKENI. The CDR3 is 15 amino acids. V was trimmed by 2 bases and J by 7 bases, leaving 16 bases between them. CDR3 nucleotides: TGTGCCAGCTCACCAGAAACAGGCCCCAAAAATACGCAGTATTTT. It codes for CASSPETGPKNTQYF.

This clonotype is labeled medium-sized. This chain links TRBV12-3 or TRBV12-4 with TRBJ2-3, with 8 bases matching TRBD1. This CDR3 has 15 amino acids. The ends lost 2 bases at V and 3 bases at J; junction bases unmatched: 4. CDR3 DNA: TGTGCCAGCAGTTTACAGGGGGCGCGTACAGATACGCAGTATTTT. Protein product: CASSLQGARTDTQYF.

This clonotype has just a few counts. This sequence joins TRBV6-5 and TRBJ2-6; the D is unclear. Germline CDR1 is MNHEY and CDR2 is SVGAGI. V was trimmed by 0 bases and J by 2 bases, leaving 11 bases between them. CDR3 size: 17 residues. In nucleotides, the CDR3 is TGTGCCAGCAGTTACTCCTTCCAACCCACTGGGGCCAACGTCCTGACTTTC. Its translation is CASSYSFQPTGANVLTF.

This clonotype was counted only a few times. The chain uses TRBV30 and TRBJ2-7; D remains unclear. This CDR3 region has 11 residues. V gave up 0 bases and J gave up 7 bases, with 7 bases separating them. Germline V lookup: CDR1 GTSNPN, CDR2 SVGIG (reference sequence). CDR3 loop: CAWSVAAEQYF. The CDR3 DNA reads as TGTGCCTGGAGTGTTGCGGCGGAGCAGTACTTC.

The V call is TRBV29-1, the J call TRBJ1-2, with a possible D match to TRBD1 (6 bases). The CDR3 is 12 amino acids. The ends were cut back, 7 bases at V and 5 bases at J, with 14 bases in the middle. Germline V lookup: CDR1 SQVTM, CDR2 ANQGSEA. The CDR3, as DNA: TGCAGCGGATACAGGGAATCGTATGGCTACACCTTC. Residues: CSGYRESYGYTF.

The gene calls are TRBV7-8 and TRBJ2-1; perhaps TRBD2 as D (5 bases). Germline lookup yields CDR1 SGHVS and CDR2 FQNEAQ. V was trimmed by 4 bases and J by 9 bases, leaving 13 bases between them. This CDR3 has 13 residues. CDR3 sequence (DNA): TGTGCCAGCAGCTGGCAACTTGGAGGTGAGCAGTTCTTC. Protein product: CASSWQLGGEQFF. The entire variable domain, with the rest obtained from reference TRBV7-8 and TRBJ2-1, is as follows: GAGVSQSPRYKVAKRGQDVALRCDPISGHVSLFWYQQALGQGPEFLTYFQNEAQLDKSGLPSDRFFAERPEGSVSTLKIQRTQQEDSAVYLCASSWQLGGEQFFGPGTRLTVL.

The V call is TRBV18, the J call TRBJ1-6, with D unclear. CDR1 is KGHSH, CDR2 LQKENI, per germline. V shed 2 bases and J shed 7 bases, with 18 bases lying between them. This CDR3 spans 17 amino acids. Written as DNA, the CDR3 is TGTGCCAGCTCACCAGTTATCCCCTCGCCCATCAATTCACCCCTCCACTTT. This codes for CASSPVIPSPINSPLHF. Together with reference TRBV18 and TRBJ1-6, the CDR3 gives the full variable domain: NAGVMQNPRHLVRRRGQEARLRCSPMKGHSHVYWYRQLPEEGLKFMVYLQKENIIDESGMPKERFSAEFPKEGPSILRIQQVVRGDSAAYFCASSPVIPSPINSPLHFGNGTRLTVT.

The chain recombines TRBV28 with TRBJ2-1; TRBD1 aligns across 10 bases. The CDR3 length is 15 residues. With 6 bases clipped from V and 6 bases from J, the junction kept 8 bases outside the gene matches. The germline V gene encodes CDR1 MDHEN and CDR2 SYDVKM. In DNA, the CDR3 is TGTGCCAGCAGCATCGGGACAGGGGTTATCAATGAGCAGTTCTTC. Protein sequence: CASSIGTGVINEQFF.

The chain links TRBV27 to TRBJ2-1, with D perhaps matching TRBD2 (7 bases). The CDR3 totals 14 residues. CDR1 is MNHEY and CDR2 is SMNVEV in the germline V gene (reference sequence). The ends were cut back, 2 bases at V and 6 bases at J, with 11 bases in the middle. The CDR3 region has the DNA TGTGCCAGCAGTTTACGGGGGGCCGCCAATGAGCAGTTCTTC. Translating it yields CASSLRGAANEQFF.